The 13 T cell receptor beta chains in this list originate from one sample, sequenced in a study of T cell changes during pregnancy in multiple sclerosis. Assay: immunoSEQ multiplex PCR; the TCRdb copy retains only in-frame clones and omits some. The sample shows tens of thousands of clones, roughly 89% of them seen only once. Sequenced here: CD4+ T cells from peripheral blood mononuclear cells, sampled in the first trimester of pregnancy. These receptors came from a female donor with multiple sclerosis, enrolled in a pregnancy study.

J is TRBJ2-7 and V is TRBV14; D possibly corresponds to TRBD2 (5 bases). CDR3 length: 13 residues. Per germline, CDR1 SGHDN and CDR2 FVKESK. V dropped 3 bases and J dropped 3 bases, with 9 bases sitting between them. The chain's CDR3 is CASSQDWSYEQYF. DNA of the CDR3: TGTGCCAGCAGCCAGGACTGGAGCTACGAGCAGTACTTC.

CDR3 DNA sequence: TGTGCCAGCGGCGGACAGGGGTTCGACAATGAGCAGTTCTTC. Translated, it gives CASGGQGFDNEQFF. This sequence joins TRBV27 and TRBJ2-1; TRBD1 agrees at 9 bases. The germline gives CDR1 MNHEY, CDR2 SMNVEV (reference sequence). The CDR3 contains 14 residues. V shed 8 bases, J shed 5 bases, and the junction held 7 bases outside the gene matches.

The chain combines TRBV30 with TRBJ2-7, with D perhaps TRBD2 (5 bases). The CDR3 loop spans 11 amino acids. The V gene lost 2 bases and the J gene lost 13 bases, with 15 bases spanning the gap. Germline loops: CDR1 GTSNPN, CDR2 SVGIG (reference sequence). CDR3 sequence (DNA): TGTGCCTGGAGTTTGGGAGAAAGGCTATACTTC. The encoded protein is CAWSLGERLYF. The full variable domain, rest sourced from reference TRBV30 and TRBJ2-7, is SQTIHQWPATLVQPVGSPLSLECTVEGTSNPNLYWYRQAAGRGLQLLFYSVGIGQISSEVPQNLSASRPQDRQFILSSKKLLLSDSGFYLCAWSLGERLYFGPGTRLTVT.

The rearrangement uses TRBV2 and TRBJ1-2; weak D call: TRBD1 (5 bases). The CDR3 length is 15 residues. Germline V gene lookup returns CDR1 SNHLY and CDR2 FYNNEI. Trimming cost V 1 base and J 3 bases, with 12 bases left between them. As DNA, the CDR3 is TGTGCCAGCAGTGAAGGTGGCAGGGCCTACTATGGCTACACCTTC. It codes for CASSEGGRAYYGYTF.

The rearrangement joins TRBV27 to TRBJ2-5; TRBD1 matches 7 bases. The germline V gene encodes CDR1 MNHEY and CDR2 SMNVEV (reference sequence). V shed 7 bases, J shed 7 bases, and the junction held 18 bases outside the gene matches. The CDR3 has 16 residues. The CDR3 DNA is TGTGCCAGCAAGCAATCGACCGGGACAGTTATTTGGACCCAGTACTTC. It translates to CASKQSTGTVIWTQYF.

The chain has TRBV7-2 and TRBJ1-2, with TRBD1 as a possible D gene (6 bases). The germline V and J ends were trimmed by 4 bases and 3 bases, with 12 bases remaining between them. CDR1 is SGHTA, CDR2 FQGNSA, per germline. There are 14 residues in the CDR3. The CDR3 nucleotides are TGTGCCAGCAGCTCGTACAGGGCCTACTATGGCTACACCTTC. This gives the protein CASSSYRAYYGYTF.

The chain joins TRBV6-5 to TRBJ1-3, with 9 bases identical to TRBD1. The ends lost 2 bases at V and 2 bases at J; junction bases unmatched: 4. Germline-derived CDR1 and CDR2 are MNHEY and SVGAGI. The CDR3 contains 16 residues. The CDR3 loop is CASSYARTGAGNTIYF. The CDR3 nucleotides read TGTGCCAGCAGTTACGCCAGGACAGGGGCTGGAAACACCATATATTTT.

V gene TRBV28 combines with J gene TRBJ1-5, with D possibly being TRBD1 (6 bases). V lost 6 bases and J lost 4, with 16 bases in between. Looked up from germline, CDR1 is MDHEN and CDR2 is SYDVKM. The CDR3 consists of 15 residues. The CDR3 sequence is CASRPGTSGNQPQHF. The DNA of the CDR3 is TGTGCCAGCAGACCAGGGACATCGGGAAATCAGCCCCAGCATTTT. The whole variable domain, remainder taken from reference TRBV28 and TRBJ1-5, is DVKVTQSSRYLVKRTGEKVFLECVQDMDHENMFWYRQDPGLGLRLIYFSYDVKMKEKGDIPEGYSVSREKKERFSLILESASTNQTSMYLCASRPGTSGNQPQHFGDGTRLSIL.

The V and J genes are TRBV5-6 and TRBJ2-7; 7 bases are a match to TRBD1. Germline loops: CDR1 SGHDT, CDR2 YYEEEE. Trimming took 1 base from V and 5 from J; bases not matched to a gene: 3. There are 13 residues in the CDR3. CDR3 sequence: CASSLIRGHEQYF. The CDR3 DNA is TGTGCCAGCAGCTTGATAAGGGGGCACGAGCAGTACTTC.

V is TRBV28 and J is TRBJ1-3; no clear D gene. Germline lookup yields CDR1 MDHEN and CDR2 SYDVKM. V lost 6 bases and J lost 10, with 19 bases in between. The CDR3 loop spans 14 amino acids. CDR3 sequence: CASSPDMWLTTIYF. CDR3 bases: TGTGCCAGCAGCCCCGACATGTGGCTTACGACCATATATTTT.

CDR3: CATSRDGWETGGLQPQHF. The CDR3 DNA reads as TGTGCCACCAGCAGAGACGGGTGGGAGACAGGGGGATTGCAGCCCCAGCATTTT. The chain uses TRBV15 and TRBJ1-5, with TRBD1 matching 9 bases. Germline CDR1 and CDR2: LNHNV and YYDKDF (reference sequence). Unmatched junction bases numbered 13, after V lost 0 bases and J lost 7 bases. This CDR3 comprises 18 residues.

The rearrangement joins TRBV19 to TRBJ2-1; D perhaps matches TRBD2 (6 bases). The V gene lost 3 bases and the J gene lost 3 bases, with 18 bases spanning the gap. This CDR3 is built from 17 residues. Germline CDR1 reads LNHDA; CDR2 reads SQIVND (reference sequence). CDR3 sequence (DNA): TGTGCCAGTAGTATTTCAGGAGGGCAGTCCCTCTACAATGAGCAGTTCTTC. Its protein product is CASSISGGQSLYNEQFF.

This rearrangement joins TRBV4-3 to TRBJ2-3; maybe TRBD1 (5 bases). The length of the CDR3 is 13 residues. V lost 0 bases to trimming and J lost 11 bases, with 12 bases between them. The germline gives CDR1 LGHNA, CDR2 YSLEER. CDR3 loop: CASSQEPRVGQYF. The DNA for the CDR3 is TGCGCCAGCAGCCAAGAACCCAGGGTCGGGCAGTATTTT.